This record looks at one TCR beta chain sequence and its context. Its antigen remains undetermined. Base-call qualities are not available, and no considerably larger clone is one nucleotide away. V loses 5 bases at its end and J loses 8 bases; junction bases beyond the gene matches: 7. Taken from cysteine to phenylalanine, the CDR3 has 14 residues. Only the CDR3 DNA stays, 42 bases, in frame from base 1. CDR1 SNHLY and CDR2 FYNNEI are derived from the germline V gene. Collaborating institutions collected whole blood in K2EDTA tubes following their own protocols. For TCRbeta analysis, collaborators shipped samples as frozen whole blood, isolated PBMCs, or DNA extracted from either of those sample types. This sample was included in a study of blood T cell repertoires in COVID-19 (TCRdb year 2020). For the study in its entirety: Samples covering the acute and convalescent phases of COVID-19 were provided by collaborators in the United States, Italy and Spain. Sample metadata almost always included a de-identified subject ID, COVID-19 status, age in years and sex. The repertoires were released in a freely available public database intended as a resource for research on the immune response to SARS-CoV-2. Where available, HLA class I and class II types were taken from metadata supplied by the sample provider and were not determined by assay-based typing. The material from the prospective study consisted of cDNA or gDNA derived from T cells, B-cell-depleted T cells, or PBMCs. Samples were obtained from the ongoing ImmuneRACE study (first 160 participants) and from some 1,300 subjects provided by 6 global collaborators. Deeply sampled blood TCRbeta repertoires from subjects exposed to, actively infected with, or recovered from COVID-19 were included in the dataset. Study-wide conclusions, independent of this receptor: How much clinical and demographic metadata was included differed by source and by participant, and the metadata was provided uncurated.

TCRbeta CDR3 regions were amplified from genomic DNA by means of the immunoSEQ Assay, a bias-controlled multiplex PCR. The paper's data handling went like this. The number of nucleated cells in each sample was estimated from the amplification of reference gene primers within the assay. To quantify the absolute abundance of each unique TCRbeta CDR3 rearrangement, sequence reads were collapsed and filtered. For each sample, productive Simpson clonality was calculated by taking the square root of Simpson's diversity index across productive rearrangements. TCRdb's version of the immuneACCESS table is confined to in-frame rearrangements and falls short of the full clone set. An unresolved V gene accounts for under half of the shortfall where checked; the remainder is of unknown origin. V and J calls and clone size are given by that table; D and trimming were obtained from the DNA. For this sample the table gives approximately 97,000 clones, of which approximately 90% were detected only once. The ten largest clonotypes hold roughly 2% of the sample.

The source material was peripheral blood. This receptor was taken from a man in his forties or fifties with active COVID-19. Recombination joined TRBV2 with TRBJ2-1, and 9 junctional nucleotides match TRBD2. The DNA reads TGTGCCAGCAGTTGGCGGGGGGGCTGGGATGAGCAGTTCTTC. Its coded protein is CASSWRGGWDEQFF.